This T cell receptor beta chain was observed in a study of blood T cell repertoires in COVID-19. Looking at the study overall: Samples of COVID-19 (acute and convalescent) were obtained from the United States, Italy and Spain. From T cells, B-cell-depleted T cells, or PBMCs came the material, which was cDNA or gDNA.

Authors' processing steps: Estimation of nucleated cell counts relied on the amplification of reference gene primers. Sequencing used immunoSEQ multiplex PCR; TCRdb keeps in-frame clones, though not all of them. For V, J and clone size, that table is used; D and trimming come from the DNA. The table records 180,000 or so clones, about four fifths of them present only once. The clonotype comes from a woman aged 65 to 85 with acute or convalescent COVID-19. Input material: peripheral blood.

CDR3 sequence (DNA): TGTGCCAGTAGTTTCGGGACAGGGGGCACTGGGGCCAACGTCCTGACTTTC. It specifies CASSFGTGGTGANVLTF. The chain uses TRBV19 and TRBJ2-6; 12 positions match TRBD1. Germline CDR1 reads LNHDA; CDR2 reads SQIVND (reference sequence). The CDR3 has 17 amino acids. J was trimmed by 2 bases and V by 5 bases; bases with no gene match: 4.